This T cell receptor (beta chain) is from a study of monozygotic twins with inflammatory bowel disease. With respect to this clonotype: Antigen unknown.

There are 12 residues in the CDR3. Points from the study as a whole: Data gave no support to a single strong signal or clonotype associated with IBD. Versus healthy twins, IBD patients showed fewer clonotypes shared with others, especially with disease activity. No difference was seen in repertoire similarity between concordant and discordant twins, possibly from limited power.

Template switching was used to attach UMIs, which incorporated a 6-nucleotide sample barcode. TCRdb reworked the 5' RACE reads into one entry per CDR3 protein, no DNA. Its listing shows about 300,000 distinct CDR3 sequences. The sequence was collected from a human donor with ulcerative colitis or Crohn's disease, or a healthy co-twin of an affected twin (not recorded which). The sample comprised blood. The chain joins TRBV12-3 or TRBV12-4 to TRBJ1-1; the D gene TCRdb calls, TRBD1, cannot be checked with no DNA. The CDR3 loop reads CASSWGGMEAFF.